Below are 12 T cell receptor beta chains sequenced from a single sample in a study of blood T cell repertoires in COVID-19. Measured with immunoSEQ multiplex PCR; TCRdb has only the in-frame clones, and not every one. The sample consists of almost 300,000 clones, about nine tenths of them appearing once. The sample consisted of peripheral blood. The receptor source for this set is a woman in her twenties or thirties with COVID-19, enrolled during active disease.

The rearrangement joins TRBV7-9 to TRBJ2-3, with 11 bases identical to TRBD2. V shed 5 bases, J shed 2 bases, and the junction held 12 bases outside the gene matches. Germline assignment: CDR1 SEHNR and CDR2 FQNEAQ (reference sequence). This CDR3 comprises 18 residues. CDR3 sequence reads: CASSPRTSGGPITDTQYF. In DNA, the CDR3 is TGTGCCAGCAGCCCGCGTACTAGCGGGGGACCTATCACAGATACGCAGTATTTT. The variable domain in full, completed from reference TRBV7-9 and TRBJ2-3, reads DTGVSQNPRHKITKRGQNVTFRCDPISEHNRLYWYRQTLGQGPEFLTYFQNEAQLEKSRLLSDRFSAERPKGSFSTLEIQRTEQGDSAMYLCASSPRTSGGPITDTQYFGPGTRLTVL.

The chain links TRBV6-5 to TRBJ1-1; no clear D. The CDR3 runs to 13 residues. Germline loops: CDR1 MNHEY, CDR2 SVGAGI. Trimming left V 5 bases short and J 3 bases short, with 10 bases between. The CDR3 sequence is CASSPLEHTEAFF. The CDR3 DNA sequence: TGTGCCAGCAGTCCCCTAGAGCACACTGAAGCTTTCTTT.

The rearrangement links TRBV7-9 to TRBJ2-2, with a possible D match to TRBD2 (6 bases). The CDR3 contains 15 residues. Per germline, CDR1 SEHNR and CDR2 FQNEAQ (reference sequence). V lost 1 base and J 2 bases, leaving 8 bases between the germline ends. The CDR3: CASSLVGTNTGELFF. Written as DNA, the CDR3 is TGTGCCAGCAGCTTAGTCGGGACTAACACCGGGGAGCTGTTTTTT.

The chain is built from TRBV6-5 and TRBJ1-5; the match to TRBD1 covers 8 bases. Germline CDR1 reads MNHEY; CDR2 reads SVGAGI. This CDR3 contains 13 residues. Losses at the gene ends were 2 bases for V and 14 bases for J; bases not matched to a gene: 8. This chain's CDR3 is CASSYSAGGQEHF. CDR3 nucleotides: TGTGCCAGCAGTTACAGCGCAGGGGGCCAGGAGCATTTT.

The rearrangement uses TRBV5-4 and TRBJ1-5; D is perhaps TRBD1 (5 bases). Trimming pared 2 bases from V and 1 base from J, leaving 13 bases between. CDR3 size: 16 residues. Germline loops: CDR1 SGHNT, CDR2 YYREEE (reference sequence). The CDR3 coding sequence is TGTGCCAGCAGCTTTGGGGGGTCGCGGAGCAATCAGCCCCAGCATTTT. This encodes CASSFGGSRSNQPQHF.

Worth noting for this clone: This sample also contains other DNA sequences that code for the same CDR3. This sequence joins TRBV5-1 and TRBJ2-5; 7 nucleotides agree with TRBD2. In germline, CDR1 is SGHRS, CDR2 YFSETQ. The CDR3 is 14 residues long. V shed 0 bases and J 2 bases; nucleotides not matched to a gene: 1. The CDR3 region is CASSLEGGQETQYF. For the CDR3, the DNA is TGCGCCAGCAGCTTGGAGGGAGGGCAAGAGACCCAGTACTTC.

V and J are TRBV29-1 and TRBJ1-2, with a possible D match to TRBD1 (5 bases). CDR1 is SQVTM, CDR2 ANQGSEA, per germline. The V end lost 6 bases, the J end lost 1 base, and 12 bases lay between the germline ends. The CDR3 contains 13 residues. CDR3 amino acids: CSVNNRFNYGYTF. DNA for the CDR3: TGCAGCGTCAACAACAGGTTTAACTATGGCTACACCTTC.

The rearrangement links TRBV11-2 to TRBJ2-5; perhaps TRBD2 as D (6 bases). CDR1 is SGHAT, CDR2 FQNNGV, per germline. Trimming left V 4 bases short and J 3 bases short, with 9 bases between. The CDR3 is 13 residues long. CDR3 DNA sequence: TGTGCCAGCAGCTCGCTAGCGAAAGAGACCCAGTACTTC. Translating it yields CASSSLAKETQYF. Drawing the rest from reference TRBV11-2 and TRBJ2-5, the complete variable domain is EAGVAQSPRYKIIEKRQSVAFWCNPISGHATLYWYQQILGQGPKLLIQFQNNGVVDDSQLPKDRFSAERLKGVDSTLKIQPAKLEDSAVYLCASSSLAKETQYFGPGTRLLVL.

In DNA form, the CDR3 reads TGTGCCAGTAGTCACCGGGGGGGTTTAATGGGAGAGACCCAGTACTTC. It encodes CASSHRGGLMGETQYF. The chain has TRBV19 and TRBJ2-5, with 8 bases identical to TRBD2. Germline V gene sequence: CDR1 LNHDA, CDR2 SQIVND (reference sequence). The junction had 12 bases not matched to a gene; V was cut back by 5 bases and J by 4 bases. The CDR3 runs to 16 residues.

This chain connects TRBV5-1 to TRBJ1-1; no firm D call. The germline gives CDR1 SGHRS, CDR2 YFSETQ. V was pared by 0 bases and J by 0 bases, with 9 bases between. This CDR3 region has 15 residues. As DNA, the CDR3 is TGCGCCAGCAGCTTGGATCAGCGTATGAACACTGAAGCTTTCTTT. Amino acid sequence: CASSLDQRMNTEAFF.

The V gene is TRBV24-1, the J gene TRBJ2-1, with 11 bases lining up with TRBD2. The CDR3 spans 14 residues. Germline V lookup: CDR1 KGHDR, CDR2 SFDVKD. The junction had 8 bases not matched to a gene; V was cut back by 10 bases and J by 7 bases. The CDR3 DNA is TGTGCCACAAGTAGCGGGGGGGCCGGAAATGAGCAGTTCTTC. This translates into CATSSGGAGNEQFF.

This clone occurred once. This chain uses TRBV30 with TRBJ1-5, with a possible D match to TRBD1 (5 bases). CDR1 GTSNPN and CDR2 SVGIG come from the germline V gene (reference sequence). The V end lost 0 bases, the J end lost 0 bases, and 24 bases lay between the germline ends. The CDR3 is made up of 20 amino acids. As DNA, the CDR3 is TGTGCCTGGAGTGTACGGGTAGGGGAAGGTTTAATCGATAGCAATCAGCCCCAGCATTTT. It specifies CAWSVRVGEGLIDSNQPQHF.